The clone carrying this T cell receptor (beta chain) was seen just once. What it binds is unknown. This record belongs to a study of shared clonotypes between healthy human individuals. Broader study findings: Sequencing depth was expected to affect clonotype sharing among donors.

Here immunoSEQ multiplex PCR was the method, and the copy in TCRdb shows in-frame clones only, minus some. The sample lists some 1 million clones; 65% to 80% were seen once. The V gene end was trimmed by 3 bases and the J gene end by 2 bases; junction bases not matched to a gene: 6. Looked up from germline, CDR1 is SGHRS and CDR2 is YFSETQ. The length of the CDR3 is 15 residues. The sequence was obtained from a man between 18 and 29 years old in good health. The J gene is TRBJ1-2, the V gene TRBV5-1; 8 bases match TRBD1. The sample comprised memory CD4+ T cells sorted from blood. Subset: CD45RA-negative fraction. In nucleotides, the CDR3 is TGCGCCAGCAGCTATGACAGGGGAGAGAACTATGGCTACACCTTC. Translated: CASSYDRGENYGYTF.